This entry describes one TCR beta chain. What this receptor recognizes is not known. Per-base quality was not reported, and no clone a single base away is much larger than it. Whole blood was collected in K2EDTA tubes by collaborating institutions according to the institutions' own protocols. For TCRbeta analysis, collaborators shipped samples in one of three forms: frozen whole blood, isolated PBMCs, or DNA extracted from either of those sample types. The data originate from a study of blood T cell repertoires in COVID-19 (dated by TCRdb to about 2020). General notes on the study: Collaborator samples came from the United States, Italy and Spain and covered acute and convalescent phases of COVID-19. The material from the prospective study consisted of cDNA or gDNA derived from T cells, B-cell-depleted T cells, or PBMCs. Subjects who had been exposed to COVID-19, were actively infected with it, or had recovered from it provided the deeply sampled blood TCRbeta repertoires that made up the dataset. The repertoires were made available in a free public database intended to serve as a resource for research on the immune response to SARS-CoV-2. Samples were obtained from the ongoing ImmuneRACE study (first 160 participants) and from some 1,200 subjects provided by 6 global collaborators. The sample metadata nearly always contained a de-identified subject ID, COVID-19 status, age in years and sex. Where HLA class I and class II types were available, the types were taken from metadata supplied by the sample provider, not from assay-based typing.

The immunoSEQ Assay, a bias-controlled multiplex PCR, was used to amplify TCRbeta CDR3 regions from genomic DNA. Processing in the source paper ran as follows. Within the assay, amplification of reference gene primers was used to estimate how many nucleated cells each sample contained. To quantify the absolute abundance of each unique TCRbeta CDR3 rearrangement, sequence reads were collapsed and filtered. For each sample, productive Simpson clonality was calculated by taking the square root of Simpson's diversity index across productive rearrangements. TCRdb took this table from immuneACCESS and kept in-frame rearrangements with V and J called. Such tables lack part of the clones; where checked against another copy, unresolved V genes explain under half of the gap, and the rest is unexplained. V, J and clone size are taken as reported in that table, and D and trimming were inferred from the DNA itself. This sample holds about 190,000 clones; roughly nine tenths were observed only once. 20% to 25% of the sample comes from the top ten.

Broader findings and caveats from the paper: The quantity of clinical and demographic metadata differed by source and by participant and was supplied without curation.

The clonotype was recovered from a man in his fifties or sixties with active or convalescent COVID-19. Sequencing was performed on peripheral blood.

At the DNA level, the sequence is TGTGCCAGCAGCGTAGACTTAAATAATTCACCCCTCCACTTT. This sequence encodes CASSVDLNNSPLHF. The sequence is built from TRBV9 and TRBJ1-6, with the identity of the D gene unclear. A distance of 6 bases separates the germline ends of V and J, which lose 0 bases and 5 bases respectively. From a lookup of the germline V gene, CDR1 and CDR2 are SGDLS and YYNGEE. The CDR3 has 14 amino acids, counting the end cysteine and phenylalanine. The entry retains the CDR3 DNA only, 42 bases that are in frame from base 1.